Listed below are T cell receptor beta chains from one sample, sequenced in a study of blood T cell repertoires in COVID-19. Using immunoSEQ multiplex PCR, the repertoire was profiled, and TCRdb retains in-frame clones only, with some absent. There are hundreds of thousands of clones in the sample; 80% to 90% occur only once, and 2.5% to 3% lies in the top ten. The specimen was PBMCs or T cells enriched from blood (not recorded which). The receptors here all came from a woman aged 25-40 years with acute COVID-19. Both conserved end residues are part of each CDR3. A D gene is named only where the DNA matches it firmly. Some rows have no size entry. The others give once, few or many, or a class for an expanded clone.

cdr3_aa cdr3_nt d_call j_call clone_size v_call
CASSKPLGSNEKLFF TGTGCCAGCAGTAAACCCCTAGGGAGTAATGAAAAACTGTTTTTT . TRBJ1-4 . TRBV28
CASSSTGGKDYGYTF TGTGCCAGCAGCTCCACAGGGGGAAAGGACTATGGCTACACCTTC TRBD1 TRBJ1-2 . TRBV13
CASSQGRGNAYEQYF TGCGCCAGCAGCCAAGGCCGGGGGAACGCCTACGAGCAGTACTTC . TRBJ2-7 many TRBV4-1
CASMTGLVDTGELFF TGTGCCAGCATGACGGGACTAGTTGACACCGGGGAGCTGTTTTTT TRBD2 TRBJ2-2 . TRBV2
CASSLSWTGESEQYF TGTGCCAGCAGCTTGTCCTGGACAGGGGAATCCGAGCAGTACTTC TRBD1 TRBJ2-7 . TRBV5-8
CASSTGTQNTEAFF TGTGCCAGTAGTACAGGGACACAGAACACTGAAGCTTTCTTT . TRBJ1-1 once TRBV19
CASSAWTDPIKNTEAFF TGTGCCAGCAGTGCGTGGACAGATCCTATAAAGAACACTGAAGCTTTCTTT . TRBJ1-1 once TRBV6-1
CASSRVGTEAEAFF TGCGCCAGCAGCCGAGTTGGGACAGAAGCTGAAGCTTTCTTT TRBD1 TRBJ1-1 . TRBV4-1
CASSWDYIYEQYF TGTGCCAGCAGTTGGGACTATATCTACGAGCAGTACTTC TRBD2 TRBJ2-7 . TRBV12-3/TRBV12-4
CASSEQGTGELFF TGTGCCAGCAGCGAACAGGGTACCGGGGAGCTGTTTTTT . TRBJ2-2 . TRBV11-2
CASSVTGLAKNIQYF TGTGCCAGCAGCGTCACAGGGTTAGCCAAAAACATTCAGTACTTC . TRBJ2-4 . TRBV6-2/TRBV6-3
CASSLGGAGSPLHF TGTGCCAGCAGTCTGGGGGGGGCTGGATCACCCCTCCACTTT . TRBJ1-6 . TRBV27
CASSSREGYGYTF TGTGCCAGTAGTTCTCGGGAGGGCTATGGCTACACCTTC . TRBJ1-2 . TRBV12-3/TRBV12-4
CAISESFEGEQFF TGTGCCATCAGTGAGTCGTTCGAGGGTGAGCAGTTCTTC . TRBJ2-1 . TRBV10-3
CASSAPEQPKAFF TGTGCCAGCAGTGCTCCGGAACAGCCGAAAGCTTTCTTT . TRBJ1-1 . TRBV28
CAIPTGQGQETQYF TGTGCGATCCCGACGGGACAGGGTCAGGAGACCCAGTACTTC TRBD1 TRBJ2-5 . TRBV6-5
CASSLGGGNQPQHF TGTGCCAGCAGCTTGGGGGGGGGCAATCAGCCCCAGCATTTT . TRBJ1-5 . TRBV5-4
CASSPLTGGVDTQYF TGTGCCAGCAGCCCCCTGACGGGGGGTGTAGATACGCAGTATTTT TRBD2 TRBJ2-3 . TRBV7-2
CASKLSDYTDTQYF TGTGCCTCTAAGTTGTCGGACTACACAGATACGCAGTATTTT . TRBJ2-3 . TRBV7-6
CASSPLGLGTAFF TGTGCCAGCAGTCCCCTGGGACTGGGGACAGCTTTCTTT . TRBJ1-1 few TRBV12-3/TRBV12-4
CASSIRPEVFADTQYF TGTGCCAGTAGTATCCGACCCGAGGTCTTTGCAGATACGCAGTATTTT . TRBJ2-3 . TRBV19
CAWSVPHLRQGGNYGYTF TGTGCCTGGAGTGTCCCCCATCTCAGACAGGGGGGGAACTATGGCTACACCTTC TRBD1 TRBJ1-2 . TRBV30
CASSLGLQETQYF TGTGCCAGCAGTTTAGGGCTTCAAGAGACCCAGTACTTC . TRBJ2-5 . TRBV12-3/TRBV12-4
CASSVGGYEQFF TGTGCCAGCAGCGTCGGGGGTTATGAGCAGTTCTTC . TRBJ2-1 . TRBV9
CASRNLDRESSPLHF TGTGCCAGCAGGAACTTGGACAGGGAAAGTTCACCCCTCCACTTT TRBD1 TRBJ1-6 many TRBV2
CASSLRTSGGPSSYNEQFF TGCGCCAGCAGCCTACGGACTAGCGGGGGCCCAAGCTCCTACAATGAGCAGTTCTTC TRBD2 TRBJ2-1 . TRBV5-1
CASSVNGGGGEKLFF TGTGCCAGCAGCGTAAACGGGGGCGGGGGTGAAAAACTGTTTTTT . TRBJ1-4 . TRBV9
CASSHGHSYQETQYF TGTGCCAGCAGCCACGGACACTCGTACCAAGAGACCCAGTACTTC . TRBJ2-5 . TRBV3-1/TRBV3-2
CASSYSGTGNEQFF TGCGCCAGCAGCTACTCCGGGACAGGGAATGAGCAGTTCTTC TRBD1 TRBJ2-1 . TRBV5-1
CASSISGINEKLFF TGTGCCAGTAGTATCAGCGGAATTAATGAAAAACTGTTTTTT . TRBJ1-4 . TRBV19
CATSRDSPLTSGFYNEQFF TGTGCCACCAGCAGAGATTCCCCCTTGACTAGCGGCTTTTACAATGAGCAGTTCTTC TRBD2 TRBJ2-1 . TRBV15
CAISESVEGDQIRYEQYF TGTGCCATCAGTGAGTCAGTAGAAGGAGACCAGATAAGATACGAGCAGTACTTC . TRBJ2-7 . TRBV10-3
CASSREASNQPQHF TGTGCCAGCAGTCGGGAGGCTAGCAATCAGCCCCAGCATTTT . TRBJ1-5 . TRBV2
CASTLEVANTGELFF TGCGCCAGCACCCTTGAGGTCGCGAACACCGGGGAGCTGTTTTTT . TRBJ2-2 . TRBV4-1
CASSVGLALGELFF TGTGCCAGCAGCGTAGGGCTAGCTCTCGGGGAGCTGTTTTTT . TRBJ2-2 once TRBV9
CASSLGGPFANTEAFF TGTGCCAGCAGCTTGGGGGGCCCCTTCGCGAACACTGAAGCTTTCTTT . TRBJ1-1 . TRBV5-4
CASSMILAGGPETQYF TGTGCCAGTAGTATGATCCTAGCGGGGGGGCCGGAGACCCAGTACTTC TRBD2 TRBJ2-5 . TRBV19
CASSFTSGGPYNEQFF TGTGCCAGCAGTTTTACTAGCGGGGGACCTTACAATGAGCAGTTCTTC TRBD2 TRBJ2-1 . TRBV27
CASSLTGGGQPQHF TGCGCCAGCAGCTTGACAGGGGGCGGTCAGCCCCAGCATTTT TRBD1 TRBJ1-5 . TRBV5-1
CASRVGTANYGYTF TGTGCCAGTCGCGTTGGGACAGCTAACTATGGCTACACCTTC TRBD1 TRBJ1-2 . TRBV19
CASSPWTGVNQPQHF TGTGCCAGCAGCCCGTGGACAGGGGTCAATCAGCCCCAGCATTTT TRBD1 TRBJ1-5 . TRBV5-6
CASSVVRGHSNQPQHF TGTGCCAGCAGTGTAGTCAGGGGGCATAGCAATCAGCCCCAGCATTTT TRBD1 TRBJ1-5 . TRBV6-1
CASSSGRANYGYTF TGTGCCAGCAGCTCGGGGAGGGCTAACTATGGCTACACCTTC . TRBJ1-2 . TRBV7-6
CASSPHRNTIYF TGTGCCAGCTCACCCCATCGAAACACCATATATTTT . TRBJ1-3 . TRBV18
CASSLYGGEQYF TGTGCCAGCAGTCTCTACGGCGGCGAGCAGTACTTC . TRBJ2-7 . TRBV6-2/TRBV6-3
CASSQTGLYEQYF TGTGCCAGCAGCCAAACAGGGCTCTACGAGCAGTACTTC . TRBJ2-7 . TRBV3-1/TRBV3-2
CASSLDSYNQPQHF TGTGCCAGCAGCTTGGACAGTTACAATCAGCCCCAGCATTTT . TRBJ1-5 . TRBV7-2
CAWSPTDRDGYTF TGTGCCTGGAGTCCCACCGACAGGGACGGCTACACCTTC TRBD1 TRBJ1-2 . TRBV30
CASSHLTGTSQETQYF TGTGCCAGCAGTCACCTAACCGGGACTTCCCAAGAGACCCAGTACTTC . TRBJ2-5 . TRBV6-2/TRBV6-3
CASSQGTKRGWDWTYEQYF TGTGCCAGCAGCCAAGGGACTAAGAGAGGGTGGGACTGGACCTACGAGCAGTACTTC . TRBJ2-7 . TRBV3-1/TRBV3-2
CASSPSFGELFF TGCGCCAGCAGCCCTAGCTTCGGGGAGCTGTTTTTT . TRBJ2-2 . TRBV5-1
CASSLAGTPTEAFF TGTGCCAGCAGCTTGGCAGGGACTCCAACTGAAGCTTTCTTT . TRBJ1-1 . TRBV5-6
CASSEYENSPLHF TGTGCCAGCAGTGAATATGAGAATTCACCCCTCCACTTT . TRBJ1-6 . TRBV25-1
CASSSMSHTSSYNSPLHF TGTGCCAGCAGTTCCATGTCCCACACCAGCTCCTATAATTCACCCCTCCACTTT . TRBJ1-6 . TRBV13
CASSTDPRGYGYTF TGTGCCAGTAGTACGGACCCCCGCGGGTATGGCTACACCTTC . TRBJ1-2 . TRBV19
CASSLLSDSTYNEQFF TGCGCCAGCAGCTTACTGTCTGACAGTACCTACAATGAGCAGTTCTTC . TRBJ2-1 . TRBV5-1
CASSDMGGAEAFF TGTGCCAGCAGTGATATGGGGGGGGCTGAAGCTTTCTTT . TRBJ1-1 . TRBV6-1
CASSPFDRAGGETQYF TGTGCCAGCTCACCTTTTGACAGGGCCGGGGGAGAGACCCAGTACTTC . TRBJ2-5 . TRBV18
CASSQTGVDGYTF TGCGCCAGCAGCCAGACGGGGGTAGATGGCTACACCTTC . TRBJ1-2 . TRBV5-1
CASSMGDRGRGSYGYTF TGTGCCAGCAGCATGGGCGACAGGGGGCGAGGTAGCTATGGCTACACCTTC TRBD1 TRBJ1-2 . TRBV5-8